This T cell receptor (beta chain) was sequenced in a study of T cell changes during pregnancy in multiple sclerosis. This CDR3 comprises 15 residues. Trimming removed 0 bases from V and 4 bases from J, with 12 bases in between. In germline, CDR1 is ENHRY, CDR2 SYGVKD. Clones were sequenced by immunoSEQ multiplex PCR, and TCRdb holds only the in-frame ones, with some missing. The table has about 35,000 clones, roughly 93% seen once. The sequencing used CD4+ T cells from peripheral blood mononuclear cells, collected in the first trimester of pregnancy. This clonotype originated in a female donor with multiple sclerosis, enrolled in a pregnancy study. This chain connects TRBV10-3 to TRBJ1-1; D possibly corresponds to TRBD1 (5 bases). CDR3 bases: TGTGCCATCAGTGAGTCGCCAGGGCCGGGCACTGAAGCTTTCTTT. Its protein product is CAISESPGPGTEAFF.